One TCR beta chain is described in this entry. The source of the sample is a study of blood T cell repertoires in COVID-19. Looking at the study overall: The cDNA or gDNA used as material had been derived from T cells, B-cell-depleted T cells, or PBMCs.

The assay was immunoSEQ multiplex PCR, and TCRdb's table has in-frame clones only and misses some. The data contain fewer than 250,000 clones, just under 85% of them seen just once; the ten biggest clones take up around 7.3%. V was pared by 1 base and J by 0 bases, with 13 bases between. Germline V CDR1 and CDR2: LGHNA, YNFKEQ. The CDR3 totals 16 residues. The V call is TRBV4-2, the J call TRBJ2-7, with D possibly TRBD1 on 6 matching bases. This clonotype originated in a woman aged 45-60 years with active or convalescent COVID-19. The sample taken for sequencing was peripheral blood. Here the CDR3 DNA reads TGTGCCAGCAGCCAAGCCGACAGGAGGAGCTCCTACGAGCAGTACTTC. Its protein is CASSQADRRSSYEQYF.